This TCR beta chain was obtained from a study of Ad26.COV2.S vaccination and SARS-CoV-2 variants. Overall study: Donor was in the COV1001 Ad26.COV2.S trial arm.

Germline V gene data show CDR1 as MNHEY and CDR2 as SVGEGT. Trimming removed 6 bases from V and 15 bases from J, with 18 bases in between. The CDR3 consists of 12 residues. Overall study results and limits: Possible underestimation of total T cell responses by the TCR breadth and depth analyses was noted.

As regards this clone: Its target is not known.

Treatment specified: some 20 received Ad26.COV2.S at low or high dose, single or two shots; 5 received placebo; per-sample allocation not given. The investigators took samples on day 63 after the first vaccine or placebo injection. Donation came from an adult in Boston who was aged 18-55 years. Only in-frame clones appear in the TCRdb table, and some are missing; sequencing was by immunoSEQ multiplex PCR. This table holds about 380,000 clones, 83% found once. The clonotype comes from a person between 18 and 65 years old who received the Ad26.COV2.S COVID-19 vaccine or a placebo. The rearrangement uses TRBV6-2 or TRBV6-3 and TRBJ2-1; unclear D gene. Sample: peripheral blood, taken in a trial of Ad26.COV2.S vaccine versus placebo. Written as DNA, the CDR3 is TGTGCCAGCAGCCCTCGTCCCGGGCCTCTGTTCTTC. Translating it yields CASSPRPGPLFF.